The present T cell receptor beta chain was sequenced within a study of blood T cell repertoires in COVID-19. Study-wide background: T cells, B-cell-depleted T cells, or PBMCs supplied cDNA or gDNA.

As handled by the study authors: Nucleated cell number was recorded as an estimate derived from reference gene primer amplification. Measured with immunoSEQ multiplex PCR; TCRdb has only the in-frame clones, and not every one. That table is the source of V, J and clone size, and D and trimming were worked out from the DNA. This table has 120,000 or so clones, roughly 78% appearing once. V dropped 0 bases and J dropped 4; count of bases not matched to a gene: 1. The CDR3 covers 16 residues. Germline CDR1 is SGDLS and CDR2 is YYNGEE. The TCR sequence derives from a man aged 60-69 years with active or convalescent COVID-19. V usage is TRBV9 and J usage is TRBJ2-5, with 15 nucleotides matching TRBD2. The sequencing sample was made of peripheral blood. The CDR3 region is CASSVGTSGRGETQYF. The CDR3 nucleotides are TGTGCCAGCAGCGTAGGGACTAGCGGGAGGGGAGAGACCCAGTACTTC.